Below, 12 T cell receptor beta chains from the same sample are listed, as sequenced in a study of blood T cell repertoires in COVID-19. TCRdb's copy holds only in-frame clones and misses some; the assay was immunoSEQ multiplex PCR. The sample contains about 84,000 clones, 75% to 85% of which appear only once. The sequencing input was peripheral blood. The receptor source for this set is a woman aged 80 or older with acute or convalescent COVID-19.

The chain links TRBV5-1 to TRBJ2-5; 8 nucleotides line up with TRBD2. The CDR3 sequence is 14 residues long. CDR1 and CDR2 from the germline V gene are SGHRS and YFSETQ. The V gene end was trimmed by 3 bases and the J gene end by 5 bases; junction bases not matched to a gene: 6. The CDR3 nucleotides are TGCGCCAGCAGCTCAACTAGCGGAGAGGAGACCCAGTACTTC. It translates to CASSSTSGEETQYF.

This clone turned up a few times. V and J are TRBV11-3 and TRBJ2-3, with 13 bases matching TRBD2. J lost 1 base, V lost 1 base, and 2 bases had no gene match. Germline V gene sequence: CDR1 SGHNT, CDR2 YENEEA. The CDR3 spans 17 residues. The CDR3 loop reads CASSLGGTSGGTDTQYF. In DNA form, the CDR3 reads TGTGCCAGCAGCTTAGGAGGGACTAGCGGGGGCACAGATACGCAGTATTTT.

This chain uses TRBV7-3 with TRBJ1-1; D possibly corresponds to TRBD1 (5 bases). Germline CDR1 and CDR2: SGHTA and FQGTGA. V lost 9 bases and J lost 1, with 6 bases in between. The CDR3 totals 11 residues. CDR3 DNA: TGTGCCAGAACAGGGAACACTGAAGCTTTCTTT. It codes for CARTGNTEAFF.

This chain uses TRBV11-3 with TRBJ2-3; D perhaps matches TRBD1 (6 bases). The V end was cut by 4 bases, the J end by 2 bases, with 10 bases between. This CDR3 region has 14 residues. CDR1 and CDR2 from the germline V gene are SGHNT and YENEEA. The CDR3, as DNA: TGTGCCAGCAGCTCGGGACACACCACAGATACGCAGTATTTT. It yields the protein CASSSGHTTDTQYF.

The chain has TRBV28 and TRBJ1-4, with a weak D call TRBD1 (5 bases). Germline V gene data show CDR1 as MDHEN and CDR2 as SYDVKM. Trimming removed 2 bases at V and 3 bases at J, with 10 bases between. The CDR3 is 15 residues long. CDR3 amino acids: CASSLGGRSNEKLFF. The CDR3 DNA reads as TGTGCCAGCAGTTTAGGGGGGAGGTCTAATGAAAAACTGTTTTTT.

The chain uses TRBV27 and TRBJ2-7; 9 nucleotides agree with TRBD2. Unmatched junction bases numbered 11, after V lost 2 bases and J lost 0 bases. There are 18 residues in the CDR3. CDR1 is MNHEY and CDR2 is SMNVEV in the germline V gene (reference sequence). Here the CDR3 DNA reads TGTGCCAGCAGTTTACGCGGGAGGGCCCGACTAGGCTCCTACGAGCAGTACTTC. It is translated as CASSLRGRARLGSYEQYF.

This clone was observed a handful of times. The J gene is TRBJ2-3, the V gene TRBV24-1; D not resolved. V lost 1 base, J lost 6 bases, and 7 bases lay in between. The CDR3 extends over 13 amino acids. The germline gives CDR1 KGHDR, CDR2 SFDVKD. The chain's CDR3 is CATSDFYGDTQYF. The CDR3 nucleotides are TGTGCCACCAGTGATTTCTACGGGGATACGCAGTATTTT.

The chain has TRBV5-1 and TRBJ1-1; the D gene is possibly TRBD1 (5 bases). This CDR3 is built from 15 residues. Germline loops: CDR1 SGHRS, CDR2 YFSETQ. The ends were cut back, 0 bases at V and 7 bases at J, with 16 bases in the middle. The CDR3 loop reads CASSLDPQGQGEAFF. The DNA of the CDR3 is TGCGCCAGCAGCTTGGACCCCCAGGGTCAGGGTGAAGCTTTCTTT.

The V gene is TRBV7-6, the J gene TRBJ2-3, with 8 nucleotides matching TRBD1. The germline gives CDR1 SGHVS, CDR2 FNYEAQ. There are 15 residues in the CDR3. Trimming cost V 2 bases and J 4 bases; bases outside gene matches: 5. The CDR3 protein is CASSLQGAGSDTQYF. CDR3 coding DNA: TGTGCCAGCAGCTTACAGGGGGCTGGCTCAGATACGCAGTATTTT.

The CDR3 is CASSAEGLSGYTF. DNA of the CDR3: TGTGCCAGCAGCGCAGAGGGCCTGAGTGGCTACACCTTC. This chain joins TRBV9 and TRBJ1-2; D gene unclear. V was clipped by 3 bases and J by 7 bases, with 13 bases between them. The CDR3 extends over 13 amino acids. Per the germline V gene, CDR1 is SGDLS and CDR2 is YYNGEE.

The chain is built from TRBV12-3 or TRBV12-4 and TRBJ2-1; TRBD2 matches 7 bases. V gave up 5 bases and J gave up 4 bases; unmatched junction bases: 2. CDR3 length: 13 residues. Written as DNA, the CDR3 is TGTGCCAGCAGTGGGACTACGTACAATGAGCAGTTCTTC. Protein product: CASSGTTYNEQFF.

DNA of the CDR3: TGCGCCCGCGCCGGGCCGGACAGGGACCATAGCAATCAGCCCCAGCATTTT. Translating gives CARAGPDRDHSNQPQHF. This sequence joins TRBV23-1 and TRBJ1-5, with 8 nucleotides matching TRBD1. TRBV23-1 is an ORF; its function is uncertain. After removal of 11 bases from V and 0 bases from J, the junction contained 15 bases not matched to a gene. The CDR3 is made up of 17 amino acids.